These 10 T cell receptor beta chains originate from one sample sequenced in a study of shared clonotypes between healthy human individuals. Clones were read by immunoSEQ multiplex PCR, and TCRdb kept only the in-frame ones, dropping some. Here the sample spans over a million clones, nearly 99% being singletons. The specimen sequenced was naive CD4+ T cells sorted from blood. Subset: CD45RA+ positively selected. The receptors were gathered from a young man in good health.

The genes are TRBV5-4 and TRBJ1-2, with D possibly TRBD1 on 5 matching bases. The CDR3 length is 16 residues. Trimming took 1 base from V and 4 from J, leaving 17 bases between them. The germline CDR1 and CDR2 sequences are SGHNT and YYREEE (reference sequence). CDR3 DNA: TGTGCCAGCAGCTTGTTGGCAGGGACCGCTAGCTATGGCTACACCTTC. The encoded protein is CASSLLAGTASYGYTF.

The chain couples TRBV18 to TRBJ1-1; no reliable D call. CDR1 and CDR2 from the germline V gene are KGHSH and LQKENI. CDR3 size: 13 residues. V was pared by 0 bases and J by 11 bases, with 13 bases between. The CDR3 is CASSPPSGIVAFF. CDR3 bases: TGTGCCAGCTCACCACCGAGCGGGATTGTGGCTTTCTTT.

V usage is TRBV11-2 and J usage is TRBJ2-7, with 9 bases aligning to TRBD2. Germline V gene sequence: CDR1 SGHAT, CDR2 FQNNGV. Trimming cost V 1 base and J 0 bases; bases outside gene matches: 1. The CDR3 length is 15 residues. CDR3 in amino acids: CASSLVSGSSYEQYF. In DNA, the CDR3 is TGTGCCAGCAGCTTAGTTAGCGGGAGCTCCTACGAGCAGTACTTC.

This CDR3 is CASSLGMSSYNEQFF. As DNA, the CDR3 is TGTGCCAGCAGCTTAGGGATGAGCTCCTACAATGAGCAGTTCTTC. The chain couples TRBV7-9 to TRBJ2-1; D gene unclear. Germline CDR1 reads SEHNR; CDR2 reads FQNEAQ (reference sequence). This CDR3 spans 15 amino acids. Trimming removed 1 base at V and 0 bases at J, with 7 bases between.

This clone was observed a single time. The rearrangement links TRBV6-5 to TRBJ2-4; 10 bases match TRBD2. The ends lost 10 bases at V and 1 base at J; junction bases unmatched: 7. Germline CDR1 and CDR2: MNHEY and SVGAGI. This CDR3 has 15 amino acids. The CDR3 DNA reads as TGTGCCACCAGCAGCGGGAGGGCCGCCAAAAACATTCAGTACTTC. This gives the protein CATSSGRAAKNIQYF.

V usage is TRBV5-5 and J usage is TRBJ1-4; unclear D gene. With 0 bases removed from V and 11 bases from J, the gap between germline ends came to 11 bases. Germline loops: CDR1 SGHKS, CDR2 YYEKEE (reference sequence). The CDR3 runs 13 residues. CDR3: CASSLDRGWKLFF. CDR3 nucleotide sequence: TGTGCCAGCAGCTTGGACCGTGGGTGGAAACTGTTTTTT.

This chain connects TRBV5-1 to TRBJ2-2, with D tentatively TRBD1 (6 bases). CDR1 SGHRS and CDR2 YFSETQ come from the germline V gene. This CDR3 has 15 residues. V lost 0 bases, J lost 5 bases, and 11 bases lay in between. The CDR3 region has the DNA TGCGCCAGCAGCTTGGGACAGGAATTAACCGGGGAGCTGTTTTTT. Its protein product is CASSLGQELTGELFF.

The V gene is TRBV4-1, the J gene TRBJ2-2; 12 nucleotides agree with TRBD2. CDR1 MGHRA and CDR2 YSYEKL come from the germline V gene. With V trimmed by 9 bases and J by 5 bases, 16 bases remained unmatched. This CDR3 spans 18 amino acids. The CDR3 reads CARSPIPWLAGGTGELFF. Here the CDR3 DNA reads TGCGCCAGGTCCCCTATACCGTGGCTAGCGGGAGGGACCGGGGAGCTGTTTTTT.

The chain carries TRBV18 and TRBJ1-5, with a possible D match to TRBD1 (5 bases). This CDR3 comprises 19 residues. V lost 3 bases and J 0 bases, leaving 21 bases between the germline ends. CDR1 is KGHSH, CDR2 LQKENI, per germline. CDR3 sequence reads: CASSPNPRVGLYSNQPQHF. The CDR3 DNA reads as TGTGCCAGCTCACCGAACCCACGAGTGGGGCTATATAGCAATCAGCCCCAGCATTTT.

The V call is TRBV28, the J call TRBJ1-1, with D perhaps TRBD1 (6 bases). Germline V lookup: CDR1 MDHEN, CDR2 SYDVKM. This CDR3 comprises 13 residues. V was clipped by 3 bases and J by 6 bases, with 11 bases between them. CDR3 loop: CASSFAGVPEAFF. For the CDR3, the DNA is TGTGCCAGCAGTTTTGCAGGGGTGCCTGAAGCTTTCTTT.